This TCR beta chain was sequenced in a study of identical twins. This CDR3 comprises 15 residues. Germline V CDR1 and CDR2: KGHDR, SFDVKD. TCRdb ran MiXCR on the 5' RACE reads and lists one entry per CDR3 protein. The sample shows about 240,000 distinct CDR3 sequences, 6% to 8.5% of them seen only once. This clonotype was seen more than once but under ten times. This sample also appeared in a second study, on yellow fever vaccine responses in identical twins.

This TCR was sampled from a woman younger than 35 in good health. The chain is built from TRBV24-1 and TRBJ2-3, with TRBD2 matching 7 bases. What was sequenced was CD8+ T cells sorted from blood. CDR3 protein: CATEESAGASDTQYF. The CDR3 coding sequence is TGTGCTACTGAGGAGTCCGCGGGAGCCTCAGATACGCAGTATTTT.